This record concerns one TCR beta chain sequence. In this sample, this clonotype turned up a few times. There is no known antigen for this receptor. No much larger clone exists at a distance of one base, and base qualities are not known. Preparation of the library involved PCR. The instrument given in TCRdb is Illumina HiSeq 2500. TCR library preparation used molecular barcoding, with unique molecular identifiers applied to normalize quantification of the TCRbeta repertoire. Through fastp at Q25 and MiXCR, TCRdb rebuilt clones from the public reads, retaining in-frame beta chains. Rows with one shared CDR3 protein collapse into an entry with the most common genes and DNA. The sample yields about 500,000 distinct CDR3 sequences; about 30% were counted once. The ten largest clones take up around 2.4% of the sample. These data come from a study of T-cell reconstitution after alpha-beta-depleted transplantation in children (dated by TCRdb to 2016 to 2018). Looking at the study overall: The study quantitatively tracked T-cell immune reconstitution after TCRalphabeta/CD19-depleted allogeneic hematopoietic cell transplantation in children using TCR repertoire profiling.

The V and J ends are trimmed by 2 bases and 5 bases, leaving 30 bases between them. The CDR3 holds 20 amino acids from the cysteine to the phenylalanine. Just the 60-base CDR3 DNA is kept, in frame starting at base 1. Looking up the germline V gene (reference sequence) yields CDR1 LNHNV and CDR2 YYDKDF. The rearranged segments are TRBV15 and TRBJ2-5; possibly the D gene is TRBD1, per 8 matching bases. The sequence was collected from a human donor who donated a stem cell graft to a child with aplastic anemia. The sample in question was PBMCs from the stem cell graft donor, obtained from the stem cell graft. The CDR3 protein is CATSRTGQVDGGPGRETQYF. The DNA reads TGTGCCACCAGCAGAACGGGACAGGTCGACGGCGGACCCGGGAGGGAGACCCAGTACTTC.